A selection of T cell receptor beta chains follows, all from one sample in a study of naive and memory T cell subsets. TCRdb re-called the UMI-ligation and nested PCR reads with MiXCR, one entry per CDR3 protein. The repertoire includes 120,000 to 150,000 distinct CDR3 sequences, around 15% of them detected once, and about 0.14% sits in the top ten. The sample comprised naive CD4+ T cells from blood. These receptors all stem from a human donor in good health. CDR3s include the opening cysteine and the closing phenylalanine or tryptophan. D genes are given only for firm matches. Expanded clones are given a class, and other clones once, few, many or no size at all.

d_call	v_call	j_call	clone_size	cdr3_nt	cdr3_aa
.	TRBV14	TRBJ2-7	.	TGTGCCAGCAGCCAACCCGGGGACACCTCCTACGAGCAGTACTTC	CASSQPGDTSYEQYF
TRBD2	TRBV19	TRBJ2-2	.	TGTGCCAGTAGTCTCGAGTGGGCTAGCGGGATTACCGGGGAGCTGTTTTTT	CASSLEWASGITGELFF
TRBD1	TRBV24-1	TRBJ2-5	few	TGTGCCACCAGTGACCTCGGGACAGGGGAAGAGACCCAGTACTTC	CATSDLGTGEETQYF
TRBD2	TRBV10-3	TRBJ2-6	.	TGTGCCATCAGTGAGTCATTCGGACTAGCGGCCAATGGGGCCAACGTCCTGACTTTC	CAISESFGLAANGANVLTF
.	TRBV19	TRBJ2-7	few	TGTGCCAGTAGTGGGTCTGGCGTCGTACCCTACGAGCAGTACTTC	CASSGSGVVPYEQYF
TRBD1	TRBV14	TRBJ2-1	.	TGTGCCAGCGGACAGGGCGCCAGCTCCTACAATGAGCAGTTCTTC	CASGQGASSYNEQFF
.	TRBV12-3/TRBV12-4	TRBJ2-2	few	TGTGCCAGCAGTTCGGGACAATCCTCGGTCACCGGGGAGCTGTTTTTT	CASSSGQSSVTGELFF
.	TRBV29-1	TRBJ1-1	many	TGCAGCGCTAAGGACAGGAACACTGAAGCTTTCTTT	CSAKDRNTEAFF
TRBD1	TRBV29-1	TRBJ2-6	.	TGCAGCGCGTTACAGGGGGCTTCCGGGGCCAACGTCCTGACTTTC	CSALQGASGANVLTF
TRBD2	TRBV10-3	TRBJ2-7	many	TGTGCCATCAGTGTGGGACTAGCGGGAGTCACCTACGAGCAGTACTTC	CAISVGLAGVTYEQYF
TRBD1	TRBV7-9	TRBJ2-1	few	TGTGCCAGCAGCTCGACAGGGGTAGCCAGTCGAACCTACAATGAGTTCCTTAGGCAGTTCTTC	CASSSTGVASRTYNEFLRQFF
TRBD2	TRBV19	TRBJ2-7	.	TGTGCCAGCCAGACTAGCCAGGCCTACGAGCAGTACTTC	CASQTSQAYEQYF
.	TRBV6-5	TRBJ1-1	.	TGTGCCAGCAGTCGCCAAGGCAGTGAAGCTTTCTTT	CASSRQGSEAFF
.	TRBV2	TRBJ1-2	.	TGTGCCAGCACCCTCCAGGGACTCCTCCCAATCTTC	CASTLQGLLPIF
.	TRBV11-2	TRBJ2-1	.	TGTGCCAGCAGCGCCCGACCCGGGACTTGGAATGAGCAGTTCTTC	CASSARPGTWNEQFF
.	TRBV6-5	TRBJ1-5	.	TGTGCCAGCAGTTCGGAAGGGGGGGGGCCGGGCAATCAGCCCCAGCATTTT	CASSSEGGGPGNQPQHF
.	TRBV5-1	TRBJ1-4	.	TGCGCCAGCAGCCGTAGAGACCGCGACGGAATACATGTGGAAACTAATGAAAAACTGTTTTTT	CASSRRDRDGIHVETNEKLFF
.	TRBV30	TRBJ1-2	.	TGTGCCCGACGGGACGGACGCTATGGCTACACCTTC	CARRDGRYGYTF
TRBD2	TRBV28	TRBJ2-1	.	TGTGCCAGCAGTCTAAGGACTAGTGTTCTATCCTACAATGAGCAGTTCTTC	CASSLRTSVLSYNEQFF
.	TRBV5-6	TRBJ2-4	.	TGTGCCAGCAGCTCAACATCCACCAAAAACATTCAGTACTTC	CASSSTSTKNIQYF
.	TRBV6-2/TRBV6-3	TRBJ1-5	few	TGTGCCAGCAGTTACCTAAGGAGCGGCAATCAGCCCCAGCATTTT	CASSYLRSGNQPQHF
TRBD2	TRBV20-1	TRBJ2-1	.	TGCAGTGCTAGTGGGCCGGGAGGGCCTTTCGGTGAGCAGTTCTTC	CSASGPGGPFGEQFF
TRBD2	TRBV2	TRBJ2-2	many	TGTGCCAGCAGGATACTAGCGGGAGCTTCCGGGGAGCTGTTTTTT	CASRILAGASGELFF
.	TRBV6-6	TRBJ2-7	many	TGTGCCAGCAGTTACGGGCGGGCCCATAAAAACGAGCAGTACTTC	CASSYGRAHKNEQYF
.	TRBV24-1	TRBJ1-2	few	TGTGCCACCAGTGGCGCTCCAGACTATGGCTACACCTTC	CATSGAPDYGYTF
TRBD1	TRBV15	TRBJ2-4	.	TGTGCCACCAGCTTTTTAGTAGGACAGGCAGCCAAAAACATTCAGTACTTC	CATSFLVGQAAKNIQYF
TRBD2	TRBV13	TRBJ2-3	.	TGTGCCAGCAGCTTAACGGGACTAGCGGGAGACAATACGCAGTATTTT	CASSLTGLAGDNTQYF